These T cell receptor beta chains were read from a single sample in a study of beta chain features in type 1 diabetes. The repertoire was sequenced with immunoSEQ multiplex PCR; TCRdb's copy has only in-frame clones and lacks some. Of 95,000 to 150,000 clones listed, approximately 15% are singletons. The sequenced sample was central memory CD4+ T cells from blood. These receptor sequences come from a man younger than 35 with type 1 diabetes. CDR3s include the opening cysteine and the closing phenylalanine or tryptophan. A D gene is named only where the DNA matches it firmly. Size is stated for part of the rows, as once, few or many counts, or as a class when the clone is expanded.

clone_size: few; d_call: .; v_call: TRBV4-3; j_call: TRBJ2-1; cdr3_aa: CASSQEQFF; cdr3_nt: TGCGCCAGCAGCCAAGAACAGTTCTTC
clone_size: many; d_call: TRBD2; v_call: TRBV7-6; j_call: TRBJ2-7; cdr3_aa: CASSLMAGDQGYEQYF; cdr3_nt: TGTGCCAGCAGCTTAATGGCGGGAGACCAGGGCTACGAGCAGTACTTC
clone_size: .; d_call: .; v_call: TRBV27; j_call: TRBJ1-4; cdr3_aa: CASSLSKAGAVEKLFF; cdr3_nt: TGTGCCAGCAGTTTATCGAAGGCAGGGGCCGTTGAAAAACTGTTTTTT
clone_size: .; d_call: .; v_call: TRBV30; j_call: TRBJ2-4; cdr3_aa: CAWSGAGKNIQYF; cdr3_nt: TGTGCCTGGAGTGGGGCAGGCAAAAACATTCAGTACTTC
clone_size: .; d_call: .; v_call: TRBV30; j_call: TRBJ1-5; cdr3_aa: CAWSADRNQPQHF; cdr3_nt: TGTGCCTGGAGTGCTGACAGAAATCAGCCCCAGCATTTT
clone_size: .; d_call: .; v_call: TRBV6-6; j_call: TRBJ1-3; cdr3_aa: CASSQLSSGNTIYF; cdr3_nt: TGTGCCAGCAGTCAACTGAGCTCTGGAAACACCATATATTTT
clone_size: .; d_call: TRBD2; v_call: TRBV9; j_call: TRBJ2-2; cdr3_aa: CASSTGLDTGELFF; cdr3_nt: TGTGCCAGCAGCACAGGACTAGACACCGGGGAGCTGTTTTTT
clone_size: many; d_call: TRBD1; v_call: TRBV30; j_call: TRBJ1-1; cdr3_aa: CAWGGGTAAFF; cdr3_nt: TGTGCCTGGGGAGGGGGGACAGCAGCTTTCTTT
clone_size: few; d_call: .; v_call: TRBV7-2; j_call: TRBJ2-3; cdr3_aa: CASSSDSYTDTQYF; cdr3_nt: TGTGCCAGCAGCTCTGATAGTTACACAGATACGCAGTATTTT
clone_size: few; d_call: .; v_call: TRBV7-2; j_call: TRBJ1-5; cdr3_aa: CASSLRGNQPQHF; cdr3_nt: TGTGCCAGCAGCTTAAGAGGGAATCAGCCCCAGCATTTT
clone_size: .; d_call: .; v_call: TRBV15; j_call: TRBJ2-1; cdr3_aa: CATSALANSGSYNEQFF; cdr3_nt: TGTGCCACCAGCGCCCTGGCGAACTCTGGATCCTACAATGAGCAGTTCTTC
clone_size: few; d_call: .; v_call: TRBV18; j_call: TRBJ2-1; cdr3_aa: CASSPIRDDEQFF; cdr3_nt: TGTGCCAGCTCACCCATCCGGGACGATGAGCAGTTCTTC
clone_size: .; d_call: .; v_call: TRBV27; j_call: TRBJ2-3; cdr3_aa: CASSLLGSDTQYF; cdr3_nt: TGTGCCAGCAGTTTGTTGGGGTCAGATACGCAGTATTTT
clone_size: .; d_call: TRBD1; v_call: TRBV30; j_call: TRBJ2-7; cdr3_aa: CAWSPQGAYEQYF; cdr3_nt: TGTGCCTGGAGTCCTCAGGGGGCATACGAGCAGTACTTC
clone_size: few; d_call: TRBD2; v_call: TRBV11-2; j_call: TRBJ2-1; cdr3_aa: CASSPRTSGNNEQFF; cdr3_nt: TGTGCCAGCAGTCCGAGGACTAGCGGGAACAATGAGCAGTTCTTC
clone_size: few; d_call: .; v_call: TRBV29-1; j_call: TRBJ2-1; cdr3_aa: CSVERDGVYNEQFF; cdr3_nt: TGCAGCGTCGAAAGGGACGGAGTCTACAATGAGCAGTTCTTC
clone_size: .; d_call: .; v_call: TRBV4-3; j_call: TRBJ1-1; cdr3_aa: CASSQGGWDTEAFF; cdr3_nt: TGCGCCAGCAGCCAGGGAGGGTGGGACACTGAAGCTTTCTTT
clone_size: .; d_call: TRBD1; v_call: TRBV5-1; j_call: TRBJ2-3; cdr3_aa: CASSQGAQAITDTQYF; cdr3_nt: TGCGCCAGCAGCCAGGGGGCACAGGCGATCACAGATACGCAGTATTTT
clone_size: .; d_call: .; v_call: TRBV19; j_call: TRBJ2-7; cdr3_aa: CASSGIGNAYEQYF; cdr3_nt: TGTGCCAGTAGTGGTATAGGGAACGCCTACGAGCAGTACTTC
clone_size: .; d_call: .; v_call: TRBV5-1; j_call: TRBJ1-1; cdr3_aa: CASSPEDTLNTEAFF; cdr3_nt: TGCGCCAGCAGCCCCGAGGACACCTTGAACACTGAAGCTTTCTTT
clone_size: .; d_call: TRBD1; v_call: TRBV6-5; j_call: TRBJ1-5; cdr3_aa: CASSYSGGSQPQHF; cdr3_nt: TGTGCCAGCAGTTACTCAGGGGGCAGTCAGCCCCAGCATTTT
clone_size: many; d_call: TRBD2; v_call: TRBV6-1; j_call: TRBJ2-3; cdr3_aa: CASSAGLASTDTQYF; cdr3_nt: TGTGCCAGCAGTGCCGGACTAGCGAGCACAGATACGCAGTATTTT
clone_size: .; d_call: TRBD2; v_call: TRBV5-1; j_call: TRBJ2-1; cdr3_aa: CASSLSTGTSGINEQFF; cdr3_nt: TGCGCCAGCAGCTTGTCGACCGGGACTAGCGGTATTAATGAGCAGTTCTTC
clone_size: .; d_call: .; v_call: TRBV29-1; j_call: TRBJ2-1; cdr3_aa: CSVELDTEPINEQFF; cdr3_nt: TGCAGCGTTGAGCTGGACACGGAGCCAATAAATGAGCAGTTCTTC
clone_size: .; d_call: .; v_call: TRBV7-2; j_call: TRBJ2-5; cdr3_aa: CASSLEVARRETQYF; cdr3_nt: TGTGCCAGCAGCTTAGAAGTGGCCAGGCGAGAGACCCAGTACTTC
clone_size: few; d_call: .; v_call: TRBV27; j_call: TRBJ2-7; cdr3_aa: CASSKLGSGLSYEQYF; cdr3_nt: TGTGCCAGCAGTAAACTCGGGAGCGGTCTCTCCTACGAGCAGTACTTC
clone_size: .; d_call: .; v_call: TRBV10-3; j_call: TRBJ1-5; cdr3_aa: CAISELSNQPQHF; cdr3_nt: TGTGCCATCAGTGAACTAAGCAATCAGCCCCAGCATTTT
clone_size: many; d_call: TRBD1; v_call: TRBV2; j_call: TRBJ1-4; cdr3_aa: CASSEASDRRLFF; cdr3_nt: TGTGCCAGCAGTGAAGCATCGGACAGGCGACTGTTTTTT